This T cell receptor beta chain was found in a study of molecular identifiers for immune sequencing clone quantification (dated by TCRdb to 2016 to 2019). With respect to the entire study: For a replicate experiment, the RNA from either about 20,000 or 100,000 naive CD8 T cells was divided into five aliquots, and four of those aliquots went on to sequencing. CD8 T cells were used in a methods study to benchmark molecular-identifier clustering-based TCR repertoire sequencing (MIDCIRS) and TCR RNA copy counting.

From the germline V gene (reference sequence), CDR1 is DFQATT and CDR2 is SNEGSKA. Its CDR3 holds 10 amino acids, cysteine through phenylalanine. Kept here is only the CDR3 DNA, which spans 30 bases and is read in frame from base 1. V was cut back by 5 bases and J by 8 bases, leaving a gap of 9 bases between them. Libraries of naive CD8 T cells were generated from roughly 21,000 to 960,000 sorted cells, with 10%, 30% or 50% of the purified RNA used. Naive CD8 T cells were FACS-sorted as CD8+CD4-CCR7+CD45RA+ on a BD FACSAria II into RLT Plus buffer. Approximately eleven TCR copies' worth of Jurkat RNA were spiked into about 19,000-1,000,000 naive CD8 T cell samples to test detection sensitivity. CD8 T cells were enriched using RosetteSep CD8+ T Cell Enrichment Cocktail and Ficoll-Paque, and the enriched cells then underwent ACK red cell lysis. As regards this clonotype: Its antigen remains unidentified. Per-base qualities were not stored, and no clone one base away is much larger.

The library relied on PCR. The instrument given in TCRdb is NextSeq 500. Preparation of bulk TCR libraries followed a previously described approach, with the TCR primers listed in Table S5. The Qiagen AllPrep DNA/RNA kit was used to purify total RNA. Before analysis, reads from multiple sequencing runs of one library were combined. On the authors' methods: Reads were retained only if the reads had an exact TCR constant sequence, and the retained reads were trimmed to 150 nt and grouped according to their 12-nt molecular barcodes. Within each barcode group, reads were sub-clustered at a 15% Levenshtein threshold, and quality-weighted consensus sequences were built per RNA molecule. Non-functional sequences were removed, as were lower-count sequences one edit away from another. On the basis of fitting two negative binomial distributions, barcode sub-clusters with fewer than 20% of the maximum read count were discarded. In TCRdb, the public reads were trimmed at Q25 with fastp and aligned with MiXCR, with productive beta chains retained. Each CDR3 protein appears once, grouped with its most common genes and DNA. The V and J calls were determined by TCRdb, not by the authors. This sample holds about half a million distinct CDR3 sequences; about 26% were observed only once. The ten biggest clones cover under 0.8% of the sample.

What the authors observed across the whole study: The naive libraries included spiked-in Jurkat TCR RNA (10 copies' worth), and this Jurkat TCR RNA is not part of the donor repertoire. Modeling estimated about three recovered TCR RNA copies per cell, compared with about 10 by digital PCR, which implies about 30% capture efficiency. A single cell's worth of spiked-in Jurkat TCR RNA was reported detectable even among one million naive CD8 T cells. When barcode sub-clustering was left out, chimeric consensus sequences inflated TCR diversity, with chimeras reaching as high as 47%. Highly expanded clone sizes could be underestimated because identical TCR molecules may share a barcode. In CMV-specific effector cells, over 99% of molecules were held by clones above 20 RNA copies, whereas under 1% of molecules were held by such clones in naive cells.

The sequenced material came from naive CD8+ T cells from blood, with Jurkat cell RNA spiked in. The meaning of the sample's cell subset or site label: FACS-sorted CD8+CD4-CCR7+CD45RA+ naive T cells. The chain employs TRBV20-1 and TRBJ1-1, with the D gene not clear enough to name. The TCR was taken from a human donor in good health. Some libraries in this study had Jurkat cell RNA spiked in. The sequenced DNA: TGCAGTGCTTCGGACGGAGAAGCTTTCTTT. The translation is CSASDGEAFF.